This T cell receptor (beta chain) stems from a study of T-cell reconstitution after alpha-beta-depleted transplantation in children. The study, taken as a whole, reports: The authors attributed T-cell counts and diversity one year after transplant mostly to newly produced T cells. The study reportedly traced alpha-beta T cells about two months after transplant to several hundred expanded graft clones. Surviving recipient T cells and thymic progenitors accounted for the high day-60 TCRbeta diversity observed in some patients.

This CDR3 has 18 residues. Germline CDR1 is MNHEY and CDR2 is SMNVEV (reference sequence). V lost 5 bases and J lost 0, with 22 bases in between. Regarding this clonotype: Its target is not known.

Unique molecular identifiers tagged the TCRbeta library. TCRdb re-called the PCR reads through MiXCR, storing one row per CDR3 protein. The repertoire holds 500,000 or so distinct CDR3 sequences, with about an eighth as singletons. The chain combines TRBV27 with TRBJ1-1; no clear D. The sequence derives from a female patient aged 2-15 years who had a stem cell transplant for aplastic anemia, so the T cells may come from the graft donor. The specimen comprised PBMCs, mostly from graft donor cells, sampled 180 days after TCRalphabeta/CD19-depleted stem cell transplant. The CDR3 protein is CASSLEPTPGGMNTEAFF. The CDR3 region has the DNA TGTGCCAGCAGTCTGGAACCGACCCCCGGAGGGATGAACACTGAAGCTTTCTTT.